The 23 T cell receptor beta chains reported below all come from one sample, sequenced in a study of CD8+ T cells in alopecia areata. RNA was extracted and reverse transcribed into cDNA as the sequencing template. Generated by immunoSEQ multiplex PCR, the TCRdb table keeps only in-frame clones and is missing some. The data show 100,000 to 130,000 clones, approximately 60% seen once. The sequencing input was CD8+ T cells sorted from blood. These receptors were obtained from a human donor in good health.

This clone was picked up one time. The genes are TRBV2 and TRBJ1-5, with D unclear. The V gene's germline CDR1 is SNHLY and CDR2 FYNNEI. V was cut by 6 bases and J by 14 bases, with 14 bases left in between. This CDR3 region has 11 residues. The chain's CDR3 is CASRGPVGKHF. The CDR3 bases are TGTGCCAGCAGAGGCCCTGTCGGGAAGCATTTT.

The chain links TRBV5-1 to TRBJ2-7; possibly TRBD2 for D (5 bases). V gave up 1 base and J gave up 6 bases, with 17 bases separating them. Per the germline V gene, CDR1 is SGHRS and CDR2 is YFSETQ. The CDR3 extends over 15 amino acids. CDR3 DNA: TGCGCCAGCAGCTTGAACCCGGGGTCTCTCTTCGAGCAGTACTTC. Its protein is CASSLNPGSLFEQYF.

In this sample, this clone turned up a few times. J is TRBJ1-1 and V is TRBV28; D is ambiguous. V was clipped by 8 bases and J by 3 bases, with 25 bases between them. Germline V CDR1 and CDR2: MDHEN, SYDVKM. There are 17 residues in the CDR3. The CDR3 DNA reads TGTGCCAGCTCGGAACTCGGCAGTCCCCGAGAGGACACTGAAGCTTTCTTT. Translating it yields CASSELGSPREDTEAFF.

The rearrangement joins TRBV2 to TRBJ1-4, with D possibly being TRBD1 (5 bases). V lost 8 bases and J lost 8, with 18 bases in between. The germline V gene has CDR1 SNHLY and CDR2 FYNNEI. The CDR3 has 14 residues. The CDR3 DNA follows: TGTGCCAGCCTCCCACGGGGGTTGCGGGAAAAACTGTTTTTT. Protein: CASLPRGLREKLFF. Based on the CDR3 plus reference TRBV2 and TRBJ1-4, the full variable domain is EPEVTQTPSHQVTQMGQEVILRCVPISNHLYFYWYRQILGQKVEFLVSFYNNEISEKSEIFDDQFSVERPDGSNFTLKIRSTKLEDSAMYFCASLPRGLREKLFFGSGTQLSVL.

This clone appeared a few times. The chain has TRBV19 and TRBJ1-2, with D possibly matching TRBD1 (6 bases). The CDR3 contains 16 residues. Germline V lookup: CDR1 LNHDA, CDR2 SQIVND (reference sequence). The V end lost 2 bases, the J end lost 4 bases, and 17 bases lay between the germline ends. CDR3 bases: TGTGCCAGTAGTATACCTGCGCAAGGACAGAGCTATGGCTACACCTTC. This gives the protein CASSIPAQGQSYGYTF.

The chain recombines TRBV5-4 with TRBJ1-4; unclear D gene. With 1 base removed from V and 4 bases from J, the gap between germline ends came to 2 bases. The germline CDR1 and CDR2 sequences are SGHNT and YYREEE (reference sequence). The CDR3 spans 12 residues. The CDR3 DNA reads TGTGCCAGCAGCTTGCTTAATGAAAAACTGTTTTTT. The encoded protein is CASSLLNEKLFF.

CDR3 loop: CASGLFGTDTQYF. The CDR3 DNA reads as TGTGCCAGCGGGCTATTTGGCACAGATACGCAGTATTTT. J is TRBJ2-3 and V is TRBV6-5; D call uncertain. V lost 8 bases to trimming and J lost 1 base, with 10 bases between them. There are 13 residues in the CDR3. CDR1 and CDR2 from the germline V gene are MNHEY and SVGAGI.

DNA for the CDR3: TGCGCCAGCAGCTCGTCTGGGGGGATTCAAGAGACCCAGTACTTC. Translation gives CASSSSGGIQETQYF. This chain links TRBV5-1 with TRBJ2-5; D may be TRBD2 (6 bases). CDR3 length: 15 amino acids. CDR1 is SGHRS and CDR2 is YFSETQ in the germline V gene. Trimming removed 3 bases at V and 2 bases at J, with 14 bases between.

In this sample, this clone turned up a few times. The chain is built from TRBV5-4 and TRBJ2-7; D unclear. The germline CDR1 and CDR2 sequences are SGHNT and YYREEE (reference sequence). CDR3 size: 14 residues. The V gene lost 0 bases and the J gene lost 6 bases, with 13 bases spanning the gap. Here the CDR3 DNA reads TGTGCCAGCAGCTTGGTCCCTGGGTGGGGCGAGCAGTACTTC. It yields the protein CASSLVPGWGEQYF.

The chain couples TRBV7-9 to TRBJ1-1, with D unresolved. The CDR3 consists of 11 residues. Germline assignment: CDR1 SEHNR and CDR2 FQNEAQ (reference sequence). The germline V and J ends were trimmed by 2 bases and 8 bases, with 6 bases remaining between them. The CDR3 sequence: CASSLSDEAFF. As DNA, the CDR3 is TGTGCCAGCAGCTTAAGTGACGAAGCTTTCTTT.

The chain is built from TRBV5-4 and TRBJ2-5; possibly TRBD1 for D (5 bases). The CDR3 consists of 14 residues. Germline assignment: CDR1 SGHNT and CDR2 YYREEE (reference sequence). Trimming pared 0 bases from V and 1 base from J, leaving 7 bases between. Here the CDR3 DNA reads TGTGCCAGCAGCTTGGGCACAGGCCAAGAGACCCAGTACTTC. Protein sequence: CASSLGTGQETQYF.

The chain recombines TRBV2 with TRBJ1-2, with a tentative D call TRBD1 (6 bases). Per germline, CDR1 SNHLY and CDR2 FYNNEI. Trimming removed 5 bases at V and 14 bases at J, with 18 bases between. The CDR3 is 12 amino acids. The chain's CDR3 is CASSPPDRLGTF. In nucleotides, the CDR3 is TGTGCCAGCAGTCCCCCAGACAGGTTGGGGACCTTC.

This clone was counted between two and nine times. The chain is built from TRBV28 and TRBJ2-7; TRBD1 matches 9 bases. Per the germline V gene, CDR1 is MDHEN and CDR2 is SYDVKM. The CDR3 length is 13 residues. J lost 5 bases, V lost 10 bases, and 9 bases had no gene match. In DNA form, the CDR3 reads TGTGCCATCAAAGGGACAGGGCTCCACGAGCAGTACTTC. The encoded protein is CAIKGTGLHEQYF. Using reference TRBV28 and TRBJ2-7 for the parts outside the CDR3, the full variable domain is DVKVTQSSRYLVKRTGEKVFLECVQDMDHENMFWYRQDPGLGLRLIYFSYDVKMKEKGDIPEGYSVSREKKERFSLILESASTNQTSMYLCAIKGTGLHEQYFGPGTRLTVT.

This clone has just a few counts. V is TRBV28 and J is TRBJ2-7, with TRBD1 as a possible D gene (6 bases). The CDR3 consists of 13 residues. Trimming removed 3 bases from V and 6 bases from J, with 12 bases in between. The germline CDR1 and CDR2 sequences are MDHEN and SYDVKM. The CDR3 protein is CASSLFRGGEQYF. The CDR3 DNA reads TGTGCCAGCAGTTTGTTCAGGGGTGGCGAGCAGTACTTC. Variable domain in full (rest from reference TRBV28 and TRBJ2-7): DVKVTQSSRYLVKRTGEKVFLECVQDMDHENMFWYRQDPGLGLRLIYFSYDVKMKEKGDIPEGYSVSREKKERFSLILESASTNQTSMYLCASSLFRGGEQYFGPGTRLTVT.

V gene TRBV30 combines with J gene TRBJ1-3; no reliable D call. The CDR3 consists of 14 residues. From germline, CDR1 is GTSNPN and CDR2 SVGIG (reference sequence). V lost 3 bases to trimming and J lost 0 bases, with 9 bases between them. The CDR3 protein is CAWSRGSSGNTIYF. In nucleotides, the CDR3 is TGTGCCTGGAGCCGCGGTAGCTCTGGAAACACCATATATTTT.

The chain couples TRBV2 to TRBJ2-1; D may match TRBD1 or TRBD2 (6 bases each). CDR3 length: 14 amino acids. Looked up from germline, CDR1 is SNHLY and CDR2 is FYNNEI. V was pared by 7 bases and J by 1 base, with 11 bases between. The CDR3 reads CASKGGRSYNEQFF. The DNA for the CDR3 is TGTGCCAGCAAGGGGGGACGGTCCTACAATGAGCAGTTCTTC.

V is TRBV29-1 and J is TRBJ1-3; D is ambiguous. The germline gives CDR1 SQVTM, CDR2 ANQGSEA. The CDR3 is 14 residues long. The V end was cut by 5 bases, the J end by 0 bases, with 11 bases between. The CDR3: CSVQKGTSGNTIYF. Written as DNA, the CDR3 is TGCAGCGTTCAAAAGGGAACCTCTGGAAACACCATATATTTT.

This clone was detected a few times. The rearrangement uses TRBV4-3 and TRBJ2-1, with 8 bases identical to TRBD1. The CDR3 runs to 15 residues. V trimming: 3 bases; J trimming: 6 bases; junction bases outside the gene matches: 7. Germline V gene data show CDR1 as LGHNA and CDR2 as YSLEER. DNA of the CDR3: TGCGCCAGCAGCCAGACACGGGACAGGATCAATGAGCAGTTCTTC. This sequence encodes CASSQTRDRINEQFF.

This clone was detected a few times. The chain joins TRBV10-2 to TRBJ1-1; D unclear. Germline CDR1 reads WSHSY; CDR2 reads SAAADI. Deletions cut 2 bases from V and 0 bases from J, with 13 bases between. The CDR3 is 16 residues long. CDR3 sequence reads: CASSENLGVLNTEAFF. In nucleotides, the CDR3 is TGCGCCAGCAGTGAGAACCTCGGGGTCCTGAACACTGAAGCTTTCTTT.

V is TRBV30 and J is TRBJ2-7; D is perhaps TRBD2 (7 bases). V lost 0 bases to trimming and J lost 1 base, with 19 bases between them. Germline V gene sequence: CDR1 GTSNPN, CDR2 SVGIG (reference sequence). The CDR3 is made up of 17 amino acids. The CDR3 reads CAWSVRPGEGKSYEQYF. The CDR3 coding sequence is TGTGCCTGGAGTGTACGGCCAGGGGAGGGAAAGTCCTACGAGCAGTACTTC.

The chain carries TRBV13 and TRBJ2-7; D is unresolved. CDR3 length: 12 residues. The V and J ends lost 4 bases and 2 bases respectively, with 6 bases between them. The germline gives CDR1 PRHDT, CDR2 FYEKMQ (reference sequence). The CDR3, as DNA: TGTGCCAGCAGCTCTGCTCCCTACGAGCAGTACTTC. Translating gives CASSSAPYEQYF.

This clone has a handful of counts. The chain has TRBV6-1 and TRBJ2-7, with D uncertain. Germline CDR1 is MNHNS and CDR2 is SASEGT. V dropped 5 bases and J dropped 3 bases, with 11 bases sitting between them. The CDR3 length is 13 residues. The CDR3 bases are TGTGCCAGCAGTTCCGAAGGTAACTACGAGCAGTACTTC. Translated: CASSSEGNYEQYF.

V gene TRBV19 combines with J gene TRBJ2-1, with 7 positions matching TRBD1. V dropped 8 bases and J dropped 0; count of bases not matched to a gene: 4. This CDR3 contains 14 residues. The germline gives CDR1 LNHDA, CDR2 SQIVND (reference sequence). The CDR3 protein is CASQAGGSYNEQFF. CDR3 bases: TGTGCCAGTCAGGCAGGGGGCTCCTACAATGAGCAGTTCTTC.